The rows below give T cell receptor beta chains drawn from one sample of a study of blood T cell repertoires in COVID-19. Produced via immunoSEQ multiplex PCR; TCRdb's table is partial and in-frame only. The table has around 170,000 clones, under 85% seen once; the top ten hold approximately 12%. The sequencing input was peripheral blood. The receptors derive from a man aged 70 or older who had recovered from COVID-19. CDR3s include the opening cysteine and the closing phenylalanine or tryptophan. A D gene is named only where the DNA matches it firmly. Rows give clone size only sometimes, using once, few, many, or a class for an expanded clone.

V: TRBV7-8
J: TRBJ2-2
size: NA
D: TRBD1
CDR3: CASSLGYRGNTGELFF
DNA: TGTGCCAGCAGCTTAGGCTACAGGGGGAACACCGGGGAGCTGTTTTTT

V: TRBV5-1
J: TRBJ2-1
size: NA
D: TRBD1
CDR3: CASSVEGQGYNEQFF
DNA: TGCGCCAGCAGCGTGGAGGGACAGGGCTACAATGAGCAGTTCTTC

V: TRBV6-5
J: TRBJ2-3
size: NA
D: NA
CDR3: CASNRDNGDTDTQYF
DNA: TGTGCCAGCAATCGGGACAATGGAGACACAGATACGCAGTATTTT

V: TRBV7-8
J: TRBJ1-1
size: few
D: NA
CDR3: CASSGNRVRNTEAFF
DNA: TGTGCCAGCAGCGGCAACAGGGTTAGGAACACTGAAGCTTTCTTT

V: TRBV3-1/TRBV3-2
J: TRBJ2-1
size: NA
D: NA
CDR3: CASRNRGGGEQFF
DNA: TGTGCCAGCAGGAATAGGGGAGGCGGCGAGCAGTTCTTC

V: TRBV30
J: TRBJ2-1
size: once
D: TRBD2
CDR3: CAWMPSGRYNEQFF
DNA: TGTGCCTGGATGCCCAGCGGGAGGTACAATGAGCAGTTCTTC

V: TRBV18
J: TRBJ2-5
size: once
D: TRBD1
CDR3: CASSPRQGETQYF
DNA: TGTGCCAGCTCACCGAGACAGGGAGAGACCCAGTACTTC

V: TRBV10-3
J: TRBJ1-3
size: NA
D: NA
CDR3: CAISESITKSLAGNTIYF
DNA: TGTGCCATCAGTGAGTCGATTACTAAGTCACTCGCTGGAAACACCATATATTTT

V: TRBV28
J: TRBJ2-5
size: NA
D: TRBD2
CDR3: CASSPSGSWETQYF
DNA: TGTGCCAGCAGCCCTAGCGGGAGCTGGGAGACCCAGTACTTC

V: TRBV6-1
J: TRBJ2-7
size: NA
D: TRBD2
CDR3: CASSEGTSGPATYEQYF
DNA: TGTGCCAGCAGTGAGGGGACTAGCGGACCCGCCACCTACGAGCAGTACTTC

V: TRBV7-3
J: TRBJ2-5
size: NA
D: NA
CDR3: CASSTQGMETQYF
DNA: TGTGCCAGCAGCACACAGGGAATGGAGACCCAGTACTTC

V: TRBV5-1
J: TRBJ1-1
size: NA
D: TRBD1
CDR3: CASSMTGENTEAFF
DNA: TGCGCCAGCAGCATGACAGGGGAGAACACTGAAGCTTTCTTT

V: TRBV5-1
J: TRBJ1-1
size: few
D: NA
CDR3: CASSPRQDRNTEAFF
DNA: TGCGCCAGCAGCCCAAGACAGGACCGTAACACTGAAGCTTTCTTT

V: TRBV12-3/TRBV12-4
J: TRBJ2-1
size: NA
D: NA
CDR3: CASSQGWDEQFF
DNA: TGTGCCAGCAGCCAGGGGTGGGATGAGCAGTTCTTC

V: TRBV18
J: TRBJ2-5
size: NA
D: TRBD1
CDR3: CASSPLQGASETQYF
DNA: TGTGCCAGCTCACCGTTACAGGGGGCGAGCGAGACCCAGTACTTC

V: TRBV5-6
J: TRBJ2-3
size: NA
D: TRBD2
CDR3: CASSLAGVGGTDTQYF
DNA: TGTGCCAGCAGCTTAGCGGGAGTAGGAGGCACAGATACGCAGTATTTT

V: TRBV5-6
J: TRBJ2-7
size: once
D: NA
CDR3: CASTSGVPSYEQYF
DNA: TGTGCCAGCACCTCAGGGGTTCCCTCCTACGAGCAGTACTTC